The 4 T cell receptor beta chains listed next were all sequenced from one sample in a study of response to subunit inactivated influenza vaccine. TCRdb processed the RT-PCR reads anew with MiXCR; each CDR3 protein has one entry. The sample shows 650,000 to 700,000 distinct CDR3 sequences, about a sixth of them seen only once. The material was PBMCs from blood, obtained 11 to 12 days after vaccination. All receptors come from a middle-aged man who received an inactivated influenza vaccine.

This chain links TRBV4-3 with TRBJ2-7, with TRBD1 identical over 11 bases. This CDR3 has 19 amino acids. The ends lost 0 bases at V and 0 bases at J; junction bases unmatched: 10. Per germline, CDR1 LGHNA and CDR2 YSLEER. The CDR3 spells CASSQDYGTGGFSSYEQYF. CDR3 bases: TGCGCCAGCAGCCAAGATTATGGGACAGGGGGTTTCTCCTCCTACGAGCAGTACTTC.

The chain carries TRBV25-1 and TRBJ2-1, with D hard to call. CDR1 MGHDK and CDR2 SYGVNS come from the germline V gene. The CDR3 is 15 amino acids. With 1 base removed from V and 2 bases from J, the gap between germline ends came to 9 bases. The chain's CDR3 is CASSESRHTYNEQFF. CDR3 in DNA: TGTGCCAGCAGTGAATCGAGACACACCTACAATGAGCAGTTCTTC.

The chain recombines TRBV20-1 with TRBJ1-5; a possible D gene is TRBD1 (6 bases). Trimming removed 6 bases from V and 3 bases from J, with 12 bases in between. This CDR3 comprises 13 residues. The germline gives CDR1 DFQATT, CDR2 SNEGSKA (reference sequence). In nucleotides, the CDR3 is TGCAGTGCCAGGACAGATTACAATCAGCCCCAGCATTTT. It specifies CSARTDYNQPQHF.

This clonotype showed up just a few times. The chain uses TRBV6-1 and TRBJ2-1; weak D call: TRBD2 (5 bases). The CDR3 totals 14 residues. V gave up 6 bases and J gave up 0 bases, with 9 bases separating them. CDR1 and CDR2 (germline): MNHNS, SASEGT. The CDR3 sequence is CASRSGSSYNEQFF. The CDR3 nucleotides are TGTGCCAGCAGAAGTGGGAGCTCCTACAATGAGCAGTTCTTC.